These 9 T cell receptor beta chains were all obtained from the same sample, sequenced in a study of control samples from healthy donors and cancer patients. This table comes from immunoSEQ multiplex PCR, and its TCRdb copy is limited to in-frame clones, with some not included. The sample has around 130,000 clones, around 93% seen once. What was sequenced was PBMCs. The receptors originated from a man aged 45-65 years with head and neck cancer.

The chain employs TRBV9 and TRBJ1-6, with unresolved D. The CDR3 runs to 13 residues. Germline V gene data show CDR1 as SGDLS and CDR2 as YYNGEE. Trimming stripped 4 bases from V and 6 bases from J, with 8 bases between. The CDR3 nucleotides read TGTGCCAGCAGCCCCACGAGTAATTCACCCCTCCACTTT. Encoded protein: CASSPTSNSPLHF.

The chain has TRBV6-5 and TRBJ2-3, with 10 bases matching TRBD1. The CDR3 runs to 12 residues. V was clipped by 8 bases and J by 4 bases; unmatched bases: 0. CDR1 and CDR2 from the germline V gene are MNHEY and SVGAGI. The CDR3 protein is CASGQGADTQYF. CDR3 nucleotides: TGTGCCAGCGGACAGGGGGCAGATACGCAGTATTTT.

The genes are TRBV7-6 and TRBJ2-2; D gene uncertain. Per germline, CDR1 SGHVS and CDR2 FNYEAQ. Between the trimmed V and J ends, which lost 4 bases and 3 bases, there was a span of 15 bases. The CDR3 is made up of 16 amino acids. The CDR3 spells CASSSSWGLDTGELFF. CDR3 DNA: TGTGCCAGCAGCTCCTCGTGGGGTCTCGACACCGGGGAGCTGTTTTTT. Combining the CDR3 with reference TRBV7-6 and TRBJ2-2 gives the whole variable domain GAGVSQSPRYKVTKRGQDVALRCDPISGHVSLYWYRQALGQGPEFLTYFNYEAQQDKSGLPNDRFSAERPEGSISTLTIQRTEQRDSAMYRCASSSSWGLDTGELFFGEGSRLTVL.

This rearrangement joins TRBV9 to TRBJ2-7; 8 bases align to TRBD2. CDR1 and CDR2 from the germline V gene are SGDLS and YYNGEE. The CDR3 sequence is 14 residues long. V was pared by 4 bases and J by 5 bases, with 8 bases of the junction left unmatched. The CDR3 DNA reads TGTGCCAGCAGCCCGGCGGGGGGAACGGACGAGCAGTACTTC. It is translated as CASSPAGGTDEQYF.

This clone was found a few times. The V and J genes are TRBV4-3 and TRBJ2-4; 14 positions agree with TRBD2. V was pared by 1 base and J by 3 bases, with 14 bases of the junction left unmatched. Germline V gives CDR1 LGHNA, CDR2 YSLEER. The CDR3 runs to 21 residues. The CDR3 region has the DNA TGCGCCAGCAGCCAAGGTAGGGGACTAGCGGGGGCGAATAGCGTCAAAAACATTCAGTACTTC. This encodes CASSQGRGLAGANSVKNIQYF.

The rearrangement uses TRBV19 and TRBJ2-3; 8 bases map to TRBD1. The J segment lost 5 bases and the V segment lost 11 bases, leaving 15 bases of the junction unmatched. This CDR3 comprises 15 residues. The V gene's germline CDR1 is LNHDA and CDR2 SQIVND (reference sequence). Written as DNA, the CDR3 is TGTGCCGTGGGGGAACGGACAGGGTTACAAGATACGCAGTATTTT. This translates into CAVGERTGLQDTQYF.

This sequence joins TRBV4-1 and TRBJ2-2, with 9 bases matching TRBD2. V was pared by 0 bases and J by 3 bases, with 2 bases of the junction left unmatched. Germline-derived CDR1 and CDR2 are MGHRA and YSYEKL. This CDR3 spans 16 amino acids. CDR3 bases: TGCGCCAGCAGCCAAGATAGCGGGGGACACACCGGGGAGCTGTTTTTT. Residues: CASSQDSGGHTGELFF.

This clone was observed a single time. V is TRBV19 and J is TRBJ1-4; no clear D gene. The CDR3 totals 15 residues. Germline-derived CDR1 and CDR2 are LNHDA and SQIVND (reference sequence). V was shortened by 2 bases and J by 2 bases, with 9 bases between the two germline ends. This CDR3 is CASSIRAYTNEKLFF. The CDR3 nucleotides are TGTGCCAGTAGTATACGAGCCTACACTAATGAAAAACTGTTTTTT. The full variable domain, rest sourced from reference TRBV19 and TRBJ1-4, is DGGITQSPKYLFRKEGQNVTLSCEQNLNHDAMYWYRQDPGQGLRLIYYSQIVNDFQKGDIAEGYSVSREKKESFPLTVTSAQKNPTAFYLCASSIRAYTNEKLFFGSGTQLSVL.

The V gene is TRBV6-5, the J gene TRBJ1-6; perhaps TRBD1 as D (5 bases). Germline V gives CDR1 MNHEY, CDR2 SVGAGI. The CDR3 spans 14 residues. V was clipped by 7 bases and J by 10 bases, with 17 bases between them. The CDR3 here is CASTENPQGSPLHF. The CDR3 DNA reads TGTGCCAGCACCGAGAACCCCCAGGGATCACCCCTCCACTTT.